The rows below give T cell receptor beta chains drawn from one sample of a study of cytomegalovirus exposure and HLA in healthy donors. Produced via immunoSEQ multiplex PCR; TCRdb's table is partial and in-frame only. The sample yields around 100,000 clones, 55% to 75% seen once. Sequenced input: PBMCs. The receptor source for this set is a man in his thirties or forties in good health and CMV-seropositive. Each CDR3 is given with its conserved first and last residue. Each record gives: J gene, V gene, CDR3 protein.

TRBJ1-6 TRBV5-6 CASSLGGVQGDSPLHF
TRBJ2-1 TRBV28 CASSLALKKNQFF
TRBJ2-2 TRBV18 CASSPQGTGNTGELFF
TRBJ1-4 TRBV18 CASSGAGEIGEKLFF
TRBJ2-7 TRBV7-9 CASRRTDSYEQYF
TRBJ1-3 TRBV6-5 CASSYGQGVGNTIYF
TRBJ1-1 TRBV19 CASSIRPGEAFF
TRBJ1-2 TRBV9 CASSVGGGLGGYTF
TRBJ2-7 TRBV5-1 CASSYDRISYEQYF
TRBJ1-2 TRBV18 CASSPPGQGANYGYTF
TRBJ1-5 TRBV27 CASSLSTNQPQHF
TRBJ2-3 TRBV5-1 CASSRRGGRDTQYF
TRBJ1-2 TRBV9 CASSVEGDYRRQGLHYGYTF
TRBJ2-7 TRBV12-5 CASGLVVTGQGSLEQYF
TRBJ1-1 TRBV12-5 CASGLAGTEAFF
TRBJ1-2 TRBV6-5 CASSSTGAGYTF
TRBJ1-1 TRBV5-1 CASSLGVGADTEAFF
TRBJ1-2 TRBV6-5 CASSGTANYGYTF
NA TRBV7-9 CASRRQGSHYEQYF
TRBJ2-2 TRBV18 CASSTGNAGELFF
TRBJ2-7 TRBV4-1 CASSQAQGGNEQYF
TRBJ1-5 TRBV30 CACTEQGGQPQHF
TRBJ2-7 TRBV4-2 CASSQDLFPSPRGEQYF
TRBJ2-5 TRBV4-1 CASSLDRGPVQETQYF
TRBJ1-1 TRBV27 CASSPPGLLTEAFF
TRBJ2-7 TRBV6-1 CASRALSSYEQYF
TRBJ2-7 TRBV9 CASSVGAGAYEQYF
TRBJ2-3 TRBV7-9 CASSLTGGGRDTQYF
TRBJ1-4 TRBV18 CASSPESGGEKLFF
TRBJ2-7 TRBV29-1 CSAGQDYEQYF
TRBJ2-5 TRBV6-1 CASGGRDSKTQYF
TRBJ1-5 TRBV15 CATSTPNQPQHF
TRBJ1-2 TRBV23-1 CASSQSSTVGDYGYTF
TRBJ1-1 TRBV7-9 CASSLEGPPTEAFF
TRBJ2-3 TRBV2 CASQNGRLTDTQYF
TRBJ1-1 TRBV10-3 CASSAGTANTEAFF
TRBJ2-7 TRBV9 CASSASGEEQYF
TRBJ2-2 TRBV10-1 CASSGTRGPGELFF
TRBJ2-2 TRBV19 CASSQAGANTGELFF
TRBJ1-6 TRBV5-6 CASSLRVETSPLHF
TRBJ2-7 TRBV19 CASSIIAPPWGGNEQYF
TRBJ2-7 TRBV19 CASTDTYEQYF
TRBJ2-1 TRBV7-2 CASSLASVGLAGRTAYNEQFF
TRBJ2-3 TRBV5-4 CASSLGSGSTDTQYF
TRBJ1-5 TRBV5-8 CASSLRTGAGNQPQHF
TRBJ2-4 TRBV11-2 CASSSRLAKNIQYF
TRBJ2-2 TRBV6-4 CASADRDTGELFF
TRBJ2-2 TRBV5-1 CASSLGQLTGELFF
TRBJ2-3 TRBV4-1 CASSLPGLAGGGTDTQYF
TRBJ1-1 TRBV5-1 CASSIAPGGTEAFF
TRBJ2-7 TRBV15 CATSRVGGANEQYF
TRBJ1-4 TRBV11-2 CASSLDYRDEKLFF
TRBJ2-1 TRBV6-5 CASSRTEDYNEQFF